Shown below are 15 T cell receptor beta chains from a single sample sequenced in a study of blood T cell repertoires in COVID-19. Produced via immunoSEQ multiplex PCR; TCRdb's table is partial and in-frame only. This table has about 200,000 clones, approximately 78% appearing once. The sequenced sample consisted of peripheral blood. These receptors were collected from a woman older than 75 with active or convalescent COVID-19.

The J gene is TRBJ2-2, the V gene TRBV12-5; D perhaps matches TRBD1 (5 bases). CDR3 length: 17 amino acids. CDR1 is LGHNT, CDR2 FRNRAP, per germline. Trimming left V 2 bases short and J 0 bases short, with 13 bases between. As DNA, the CDR3 is TGTGCTAGTGGTTTGTCAGGACACGTAGCGAACACCGGGGAGCTGTTTTTT. Amino acid sequence: CASGLSGHVANTGELFF.

This sequence joins TRBV12-3 or TRBV12-4 and TRBJ1-4, with a possible D match to TRBD1 (5 bases). With 8 bases removed from V and 8 bases from J, the gap between germline ends came to 15 bases. This CDR3 is 13 amino acids long. DNA for the CDR3: TGTGCCAGCGGAAAAACAGGTCCCGAAAAACTGTTTTTT. The encoded protein is CASGKTGPEKLFF.

The chain recombines TRBV5-1 with TRBJ1-1, with no clear D. The V gene lost 0 bases and the J gene lost 4 bases, with 16 bases spanning the gap. The CDR3 consists of 16 residues. The V gene's germline CDR1 is SGHRS and CDR2 YFSETQ. CDR3 protein: CASSLGQPGLSTEAFF. In nucleotides, the CDR3 is TGCGCCAGCAGCTTGGGACAACCTGGGTTGAGCACTGAAGCTTTCTTT.

J is TRBJ2-7 and V is TRBV18, with TRBD1 matching over 7 bases. V lost 3 bases, J lost 5 bases, and 7 bases stayed unmatched. Per germline, CDR1 KGHSH and CDR2 LQKENI. CDR3 length: 14 residues. In nucleotides, the CDR3 is TGTGCCAGCTCACCCCGTGACAGGGTCGACGAGCAGTACTTC. The encoded protein is CASSPRDRVDEQYF.

The chain recombines TRBV13 with TRBJ1-3; D uncertain. The germline gives CDR1 PRHDT, CDR2 FYEKMQ (reference sequence). The CDR3 totals 14 residues. V was shortened by 5 bases and J by 0 bases, with 8 bases between the two germline ends. This CDR3 reads CASSTYSSGNTIYF. CDR3 nucleotide sequence: TGTGCCAGCAGCACATACAGCTCTGGAAACACCATATATTTT.

This clone was detected only once. The chain joins TRBV4-2 to TRBJ2-7; D gene uncertain. The CDR3 is made up of 14 amino acids. Looked up from germline, CDR1 is LGHNA and CDR2 is YNFKEQ. Deletions cut 1 base from V and 0 bases from J, with 7 bases between. The CDR3 nucleotides are TGTGCCAGCAGCCAAGCCAAGAGCTCCTACGAGCAGTACTTC. Protein product: CASSQAKSSYEQYF.

The chain is built from TRBV19 and TRBJ1-3; TRBD1 matches at 10 bases. CDR1 LNHDA and CDR2 SQIVND come from the germline V gene (reference sequence). V was clipped by 6 bases and J by 1 base; unmatched bases: 3. This CDR3 region has 15 residues. The CDR3 loop is CASRDRGRSGNTIYF. As DNA, the CDR3 is TGTGCCAGTAGAGACAGGGGGCGGTCTGGAAACACCATATATTTT.

The CDR3 reads CASSMRGGRTDTQYF. The DNA of the CDR3 is TGTGCCAGTAGTATGAGGGGGGGCCGAACAGATACGCAGTATTTT. The chain has TRBV19 and TRBJ2-3, with D maybe TRBD2 (7 bases). The CDR3 consists of 15 residues. V lost 3 bases and J lost 3, with 13 bases in between. From germline, CDR1 is LNHDA and CDR2 SQIVND (reference sequence).

The gene calls are TRBV7-9 and TRBJ1-5; possibly TRBD1 for D (5 bases). Germline V gene data show CDR1 as SEHNR and CDR2 as FQNEAQ (reference sequence). The CDR3 is 14 amino acids. Trimming left V 2 bases short and J 7 bases short, with 12 bases between. The CDR3 coding sequence is TGTGCCAGCAGCTTATCGGGGGTCGGGCAGCCCCAGCATTTT. It is translated as CASSLSGVGQPQHF. Using reference TRBV7-9 and TRBJ1-5 for the parts outside the CDR3, the full variable domain is DTGVSQNPRHKITKRGQNVTFRCDPISEHNRLYWYRQTLGQGPEFLTYFQNEAQLEKSRLLSDRFSAERPKGSFSTLEIQRTEQGDSAMYLCASSLSGVGQPQHFGDGTRLSIL.

The V gene is TRBV2, the J gene TRBJ2-1; D unclear. The V gene's germline CDR1 is SNHLY and CDR2 FYNNEI. This CDR3 contains 15 residues. The V gene lost 4 bases and the J gene lost 4 bases, with 14 bases spanning the gap. The DNA for the CDR3 is TGTGCCAGCAGTGTTGAGGCGAACCTATACAATGAGCAGTTCTTC. Protein: CASSVEANLYNEQFF.

The chain combines TRBV7-6 with TRBJ2-3; 7 nucleotides line up with TRBD2. The CDR3 loop spans 13 amino acids. Germline-derived CDR1 and CDR2 are SGHVS and FNYEAQ. J gave up 11 bases and V 2 bases, and 7 bases lay outside the gene matches. The CDR3 sequence is CASSLTSDVRQYF. The CDR3 DNA follows: TGTGCCAGCAGCTTAACTAGCGACGTGAGGCAGTATTTT.

The CDR3 nucleotides are TGTGCCAGCAGCCAAACCTTCACAGGGTTGAGCAATCAGCCCCAGCATTTT. This sequence encodes CASSQTFTGLSNQPQHF. The chain carries TRBV4-2 and TRBJ1-5, with a tentative D call TRBD1 (6 bases). The CDR3 loop spans 17 amino acids. Germline-derived CDR1 and CDR2 are LGHNA and YNFKEQ. V lost 2 bases, J lost 1 base, and 15 bases lay in between.

The chain carries TRBV14 and TRBJ1-6, with a tentative D call TRBD1 (5 bases). Trimming removed 6 bases from V and 8 bases from J, with 14 bases in between. The length of the CDR3 is 14 residues. The germline V gene has CDR1 SGHDN and CDR2 FVKESK. The chain's CDR3 is CASSRRDFYSPLHF. CDR3 sequence (DNA): TGTGCCAGCAGTCGCCGGGACTTTTATTCACCCCTCCACTTT.

V and J are TRBV4-2 and TRBJ2-3; tentative D call: TRBD1 (5 bases). From germline, CDR1 is LGHNA and CDR2 YNFKEQ. V was cut by 8 bases and J by 4 bases, with 25 bases left in between. The CDR3 has 17 residues. The CDR3 DNA sequence: TGTGCCAGCCTGCCCCGGGCCAGGGTCGACTTCGCAGATACGCAGTATTTT. Protein sequence: CASLPRARVDFADTQYF.

The V gene is TRBV19, the J gene TRBJ2-2; D is unclear. Germline loops: CDR1 LNHDA, CDR2 SQIVND (reference sequence). The CDR3 length is 13 residues. Trimming removed 10 bases from V and 3 bases from J, with 12 bases in between. CDR3 residues: CAIGASYTGELFF. The DNA of the CDR3 is TGTGCCATCGGAGCCAGCTACACCGGGGAGCTGTTTTTT.